There are many counts of the clone carrying this TCR beta chain. What it recognizes is unknown. The protocol was immunoSEQ multiplex PCR, while the TCRdb copy is restricted to in-frame clones and leaves out a portion. The repertoire consists of about 39,000 clones, none detected only once. This sample stems from a study of T cells after posttransplantation cyclophosphamide. Overall study findings and caveats: Recipient CMV seropositivity and CMV reactivation strongly tracked TRB clonality. Tissue-infiltrating T cells from skin or gut overlapped little with blood T cells.

On the day of bone marrow donation, the related graft donor provided peripheral blood. The CDR3 loop spans 16 amino acids. CDR1 is SGHTA and CDR2 is FQGTGA in the germline V gene. Between the trimmed V and J ends, which lost 4 bases and 4 bases, there was a span of 17 bases. The chain employs TRBV7-3 and TRBJ1-5, with TRBD1 as a possible D gene (5 bases). Sequencing used PBMCs. The source of this sequence is a woman aged 50 to 65 in good health and a related stem cell transplant donor. The CDR3 loop reads CASSSYRDWGNQPQHF. For the CDR3, the DNA is TGTGCCAGCAGCTCGTACCGGGACTGGGGGAATCAGCCCCAGCATTTT.